This T cell receptor (beta chain) was obtained from a study of T-cell memory formation after mild COVID-19. This clonotype turned up a few times. V was pared by 3 bases and J by 5 bases, with 15 bases between. Germline V gives CDR1 SGHNT, CDR2 YYREEE (reference sequence). The CDR3 has 14 amino acids. TCRdb called the 5' RACE reads again in MiXCR, with one record for every CDR3 protein. Of around 340,000 distinct CDR3 sequences in the sample, about 15% were seen once. The V gene is TRBV5-4, the J gene TRBJ2-7; D might be TRBD1 (5 bases). This TCR derives from a man younger than 35 who had mild COVID-19 (a few samples of this study predate the infection). Cell type and time point are not known. Material: PBMCs or a T cell subset sorted from them (not recorded which). CDR3 amino acids: CASSWQGRANEQYF. CDR3 sequence (DNA): TGTGCCAGCAGCTGGCAGGGCAGGGCGAACGAGCAGTACTTC. Drawing the rest from reference TRBV5-4 and TRBJ2-7, the complete variable domain is ETGVTQSPTHLIKTRGQQVTLRCSSQSGHNTVSWYQQALGQGPQFIFQYYREEENGRGNFPPRFSGLQFPNYSSELNVNALELDDSALYLCASSWQGRANEQYFGPGTRLTVT.